Below are 15 T cell receptor beta chains sequenced from a single sample in a study of blood T cell repertoires in COVID-19. The table came from immunoSEQ multiplex PCR; TCRdb's copy has only in-frame clones and leaves some out. The sample holds 95,000 to 150,000 clones, 70% to 90% seen once. Specimen: peripheral blood. The source is a man aged 40-49 years with acute or convalescent COVID-19.

A word on this clone: Germline and junction disagree at one end, which may indicate a read error. J is TRBJ1-6 and V is TRBV6-1, with TRBD1 identical over 8 bases. Germline lookup yields CDR1 MNHNS and CDR2 SASEGT. The CDR3 runs to 14 residues. The CDR3 reads CASSDDRGNSLLHF. The CDR3 DNA sequence: TGTGCCAGCAGTGATGACAGGGGTAATTCACTCCTCCACTTT.

The chain recombines TRBV28 with TRBJ2-4; 9 nucleotides line up with TRBD1. V trimming: 5 bases; J trimming: 6 bases; junction bases outside the gene matches: 2. This CDR3 is 13 amino acids long. Germline V gene data show CDR1 as MDHEN and CDR2 as SYDVKM. The CDR3 DNA follows: TGTGCCAGCAGTCCGGACAGGGGAAACATTCAGTACTTC. This encodes CASSPDRGNIQYF.

This clone showed up many times. The gene calls are TRBV6-5 and TRBJ1-5; 7 positions match TRBD1. This CDR3 region has 15 residues. Germline-derived CDR1 and CDR2 are MNHEY and SVGAGI. V shed 7 bases, J shed 2 bases, and the junction held 8 bases outside the gene matches. This CDR3 is CASNPNRGGNQPQHF. The CDR3 nucleotides read TGTGCCAGCAACCCGAACAGGGGAGGCAATCAGCCCCAGCATTTT.

J is TRBJ1-1 and V is TRBV10-3; D perhaps matches TRBD1 (6 bases). Germline CDR1 is ENHRY and CDR2 is SYGVKD. This CDR3 is 14 amino acids long. Deletions cut 2 bases from V and 1 base from J, with 8 bases between. The CDR3 protein is CAISEARGNTEAFF. CDR3 nucleotides: TGTGCCATCAGTGAGGCCAGGGGGAACACTGAAGCTTTCTTT.

This chain links TRBV19 with TRBJ1-6; D gene unclear. The germline V gene encodes CDR1 LNHDA and CDR2 SQIVND (reference sequence). V was pared by 1 base and J by 11 bases, with 15 bases between. The CDR3 runs 15 residues. The CDR3 sequence: CASSIGGDGETPLHF. The CDR3 DNA reads as TGTGCCAGTAGTATAGGTGGAGACGGGGAGACACCCCTCCACTTT. Full variable domain (remainder filled in from reference TRBV19 and TRBJ1-6): DGGITQSPKYLFRKEGQNVTLSCEQNLNHDAMYWYRQDPGQGLRLIYYSQIVNDFQKGDIAEGYSVSREKKESFPLTVTSAQKNPTAFYLCASSIGGDGETPLHFGNGTRLTVT.

The V and J genes are TRBV7-7 and TRBJ2-2; TRBD1 matches 7 bases. CDR3 size: 17 residues. The junction had 15 bases not matched to a gene; V was cut back by 5 bases and J by 6 bases. Germline V gene lookup returns CDR1 SSHAT and CDR2 FNYEAQ (reference sequence). CDR3 sequence reads: CASSAGQDGGLAGELFF. The CDR3, as DNA: TGTGCCAGCAGCGCAGGACAGGACGGAGGATTAGCCGGGGAGCTGTTTTTT.

The chain couples TRBV2 to TRBJ2-5; TRBD2 is a possible D gene (6 bases). Trimming shortened V by 8 bases and J by 1 base, and 17 bases separated the two germline ends. The CDR3 runs 15 residues. The V gene's germline CDR1 is SNHLY and CDR2 FYNNEI. CDR3: CASGGLGEFQETQYF. The CDR3 coding sequence is TGTGCCAGCGGGGGACTGGGGGAGTTCCAAGAGACCCAGTACTTC.

CDR3 sequence reads: CASSQDSTGDGYTF. Here the CDR3 DNA reads TGCGCCAGCAGCCAAGATAGCACAGGCGACGGCTACACCTTC. The gene calls are TRBV4-1 and TRBJ1-2; tentative D call: TRBD1 (5 bases). There are 14 residues in the CDR3. CDR1 MGHRA and CDR2 YSYEKL come from the germline V gene. The V and J ends lost 0 bases and 8 bases respectively, with 13 bases between them.

The V gene is TRBV19, the J gene TRBJ1-1; weak D call: TRBD1 (5 bases). CDR3 length equals 14 residues. Germline loops: CDR1 LNHDA, CDR2 SQIVND (reference sequence). Trimming left V 5 bases short and J 1 base short, with 11 bases between. The CDR3 sequence: CASSPRGGNTEAFF. As DNA, the CDR3 is TGTGCCAGTAGTCCTAGGGGAGGGAACACTGAAGCTTTCTTT.

V and J are TRBV25-1 and TRBJ2-2; TRBD2 aligns across 7 bases. Trimming cost V 8 bases and J 6 bases; bases outside gene matches: 0. This CDR3 is 11 amino acids long. From germline, CDR1 is MGHDK and CDR2 SYGVNS. CDR3 in amino acids: CASREAGELFF. CDR3 sequence (DNA): TGTGCCAGCCGGGAGGCCGGGGAGCTGTTTTTT.

The chain is built from TRBV7-2 and TRBJ1-2; 7 nucleotides agree with TRBD1. This CDR3 is 15 amino acids long. J lost 3 bases, V lost 4 bases, and 8 bases had no gene match. Germline values: CDR1 SGHTA, CDR2 FQGNSA. The CDR3 bases are TGTGCCAGCAGCTCACCAACAGGGGCCGACTATGGCTACACCTTC. Protein sequence: CASSSPTGADYGYTF.

CDR3 sequence reads: CASSPQMAGNTIYF. The CDR3 nucleotides are TGTGCCAGCAGCCCCCAGATGGCTGGAAACACCATATATTTT. The chain links TRBV7-2 to TRBJ1-3; D remains ambiguous. The CDR3 runs to 14 residues. Trimming stripped 5 bases from V and 2 bases from J, with 10 bases between. The germline V gene encodes CDR1 SGHTA and CDR2 FQGNSA. The complete variable domain, with remaining parts taken from reference TRBV7-2 and TRBJ1-3, reads GAGVSQSPSNKVTEKGKDVELRCDPISGHTALYWYRQSLGQGLEFLIYFQGNSAPDKSGLPSDRFSAERTGGSVSTLTIQRTQQEDSAVYLCASSPQMAGNTIYFGEGSWLTVV.

There are a few counts of this clone. The gene calls are TRBV7-3 and TRBJ1-1; 8 bases match TRBD1. The CDR3 has 13 residues. Germline CDR1 is SGHTA and CDR2 is FQGTGA. After removal of 5 bases from V and 6 bases from J, the junction contained 5 bases not matched to a gene. The chain's CDR3 is CASSLRDRSEAFF. The CDR3 DNA follows: TGTGCCAGCAGCCTACGGGACAGGTCTGAAGCTTTCTTT.

The table lists this clone with a count of one. The chain links TRBV5-5 to TRBJ1-1; D may be TRBD1 (6 bases). The CDR3 totals 15 residues. The V gene's germline CDR1 is SGHKS and CDR2 YYEKEE (reference sequence). Trimming pared 4 bases from V and 1 base from J, leaving 14 bases between. CDR3 DNA: TGTGCCAGCAGCCCCGTGGGGGCTTGGAACACTGAAGCTTTCTTT. Its protein product is CASSPVGAWNTEAFF.

V and J are TRBV18 and TRBJ2-7, with 9 bases that match TRBD1. The CDR3 is made up of 16 amino acids. J gave up 4 bases and V 6 bases, and 13 bases lay outside the gene matches. Germline V gives CDR1 KGHSH, CDR2 LQKENI. The CDR3, as DNA: TGTGCCAGCTCGCTAACTCGCTTGGACAGGGGATACGAGCAGTACTTC. As protein: CASSLTRLDRGYEQYF.